This TCR beta chain was recorded in a study of blood T cell repertoires in COVID-19. On the study more broadly: COVID-19 samples from acute and convalescent phases originated in the United States, Italy and Spain. The analysed material was cDNA or gDNA that came from T cells, B-cell-depleted T cells, or PBMCs.

Per the study methods: Counts of nucleated cells, estimated from reference gene primer amplification, were obtained. Some clones are missing from TCRdb's copy, which holds only in-frame ones; the method was immunoSEQ multiplex PCR. V, J and clone size are taken as reported in that table, and D and trimming were inferred from the DNA itself. The sample has fewer than 250,000 clones, about 88% seen once. The CDR3 consists of 15 residues. Trimming at V came to 3 bases and at J to 6 bases, leaving 7 bases not matched to a gene. Germline CDR1 and CDR2: MDHEN and SYDVKM. The origin of this receptor is a woman aged 40 to 50 who had recovered from COVID-19. The sample taken for sequencing was peripheral blood. The chain joins TRBV28 to TRBJ2-5, with TRBD1 matching 10 bases. The CDR3, as DNA: TGTGCCAGCAGTTTGATGGCGGGACAGGGGAAGACCCAGTACTTC. It specifies CASSLMAGQGKTQYF.